The clone carrying this T cell receptor beta chain was found once. The target antigen is unknown. This sample was taken from a study of a mutant IDH1 vaccine in newly diagnosed glioma. Sample time point: week 5, during vaccination. It was 300 ug of mutant IDH1 20-mer peptide that made up each vaccine dose, given with topical imiquimod. Points from the study as a whole: Changes in the top peripheral T cell clonotypes seemingly had no bearing on pseudoprogression.

V lost 5 bases and J 3 bases, leaving 4 bases between the germline ends. CDR3 length: 11 amino acids. CDR1 and CDR2 (germline): SEHNR, FQNEAQ (reference sequence). Clones were sequenced by immunoSEQ multiplex PCR, and TCRdb holds only the in-frame ones, with some missing. Of about 25,000 clones listed, 60% to 80% are singletons. The chain employs TRBV7-9 and TRBJ2-5; D ambiguous. The material sequenced was PBMCs, taken from a glioma patient whose treatment included an IDH1 peptide vaccine. The source is a man aged 35 to 55 with glioma. CDR3 protein: CASSRKETQYF. The CDR3, as DNA: TGTGCCAGCAGCCGAAAAGAGACCCAGTACTTC.